The 11 T cell receptor beta chains presented below share a single source sample, sequenced in a study of T cells of healthy individuals. TCRdb independently ran MiXCR on the 5' RACE reads; one entry per CDR3 protein. This sample has around 100,000 distinct CDR3 sequences, with roughly 15% found just once. These receptors all stem from a human donor in good health.

The chain recombines TRBV5-1 with TRBJ2-2; 7 bases fit TRBD1. The CDR3 contains 16 residues. The germline CDR1 and CDR2 sequences are SGHRS and YFSETQ. The V gene end was trimmed by 0 bases and the J gene end by 5 bases; junction bases not matched to a gene: 7. CDR3 sequence (DNA): TGCGCCAGCAGCTTGGAGACGACAGGGCCTACCGGGGAGCTGTTTTTT. Residues: CASSLETTGPTGELFF.

This chain connects TRBV4-3 to TRBJ1-1, with D uncertain. V shed 0 bases and J shed 0 bases, with 8 bases lying between them. The CDR3 spans 15 residues. Germline V gene sequence: CDR1 LGHNA, CDR2 YSLEER. The CDR3 region has the DNA TGCGCCAGCAGCCAAGATCTGAGGGTGAACACTGAAGCTTTCTTT. Its protein is CASSQDLRVNTEAFF.

The chain recombines TRBV4-2 with TRBJ1-2, with D tentatively TRBD1 (6 bases). The V and J ends lost 5 bases and 4 bases respectively, with 11 bases between them. CDR1 is LGHNA, CDR2 YNFKEQ, per germline. This CDR3 is 13 amino acids long. The CDR3 DNA reads TGTGCCAGCAGCTACAGGGTCGGCTATGGCTACACCTTC. Its protein product is CASSYRVGYGYTF.

The rearrangement links TRBV2 to TRBJ2-1; D gene ambiguous. Trimming left V 7 bases short and J 14 bases short, with 15 bases between. The CDR3 contains 11 residues. Germline CDR1 is SNHLY and CDR2 is FYNNEI. CDR3 nucleotide sequence: TGTGCCAGCATGTCATATTGGTATGAGTTCTTC. It translates to CASMSYWYEFF.

With regard to this clonotype: One junction end does not reproduce the germline sequence, and a read error may be involved. V gene TRBV18 combines with J gene TRBJ2-1; the match to TRBD1 covers 7 bases. The CDR3 has 15 amino acids. Germline V gives CDR1 KGHSH, CDR2 LQKENI. CDR3 coding DNA: TGTGTCAGCTCACCCGGGCCGGGACAGTACAATGAGCAGTTCTTC. It encodes CVSSPGPGQYNEQFF.

This clonotype was recorded at least ten times. The V and J genes are TRBV4-2 and TRBJ1-5; tentatively, D is TRBD1 (5 bases). The germline gives CDR1 LGHNA, CDR2 YNFKEQ. The CDR3 extends over 16 amino acids. V gave up 0 bases and J gave up 3 bases, with 12 bases separating them. The CDR3 nucleotides read TGTGCCAGCAGCCAAGATGGTCCCGGACACAATCAGCCCCAGCATTTT. It is translated as CASSQDGPGHNQPQHF.

The V gene is TRBV5-1, the J gene TRBJ1-1, with a tentative D call TRBD1 (5 bases). The germline V and J ends were trimmed by 5 bases and 2 bases, with 16 bases remaining between them. Germline loops: CDR1 SGHRS, CDR2 YFSETQ. The CDR3 covers 15 residues. The CDR3 protein is CASRISQGPNTEAFF. The CDR3 DNA reads as TGCGCCAGCAGGATATCGCAGGGCCCCAACACTGAAGCTTTCTTT.

The table lists this clonotype with many counts. The chain has TRBV5-6 and TRBJ1-3, with a possible D match to TRBD1 (6 bases). Per the germline V gene, CDR1 is SGHDT and CDR2 is YYEEEE. Trimming left V 1 base short and J 8 bases short, with 10 bases between. The CDR3 extends over 13 amino acids. The CDR3 nucleotides read TGTGCCAGCAGCTTGTCAGGGGCTTACACCATATATTTT. Translated: CASSLSGAYTIYF.

The chain couples TRBV6-5 to TRBJ2-3; D remains ambiguous. Germline loops: CDR1 MNHEY, CDR2 SVGAGI. Trimming pared 6 bases from V and 2 bases from J, leaving 9 bases between. CDR3 size: 13 residues. CDR3 sequence: CASSLRITDTQYF. CDR3 nucleotides: TGTGCCAGCAGCCTAAGGATCACAGATACGCAGTATTTT.

This chain joins TRBV11-2 and TRBJ2-2; D is ambiguous. V was shortened by 3 bases and J by 5 bases, with 10 bases between the two germline ends. The CDR3 has 14 amino acids. Germline CDR1 and CDR2: SGHAT and FQNNGV. CDR3 region: CASSLVYRTGELFF. The DNA for the CDR3 is TGTGCCAGCAGCTTGGTTTACAGAACCGGGGAGCTGTTTTTT.

This clonotype was found a few times. This chain uses TRBV4-2 with TRBJ2-2, with 11 bases identical to TRBD2. Germline CDR1 reads LGHNA; CDR2 reads YNFKEQ. J lost 1 base, V lost 4 bases, and 23 bases had no gene match. This CDR3 comprises 23 residues. This chain's CDR3 is CASSPLPGGTSGISTWNTGELFF. CDR3 DNA: TGTGCCAGCAGCCCCCTTCCGGGGGGGACTAGCGGCATCTCTACGTGGAACACCGGGGAGCTGTTTTTT.